This TCR beta chain comes out of a study of blood T cell repertoires in COVID-19. In germline, CDR1 is MNHEY, CDR2 SVGAGI. The V end lost 9 bases, the J end lost 0 bases, and 13 bases lay between the germline ends. The CDR3 covers 14 residues. Study processing details: Scientists estimated how many nucleated cells there were by amplifying reference gene primers. Repertoires were generated with immunoSEQ multiplex PCR, while TCRdb's copy carries only in-frame clones and drops some. That table furnishes V, J and clone size, whereas the DNA furnished D and trimming. The data show approximately 200,000 clones, just under 90% seen once.

Sequenced: peripheral blood. The sequence came from a man aged 25-40 years with COVID-19, enrolled during active disease. This sequence joins TRBV6-5 and TRBJ2-3; no clear D gene. This CDR3 reads CASRVGYSTDTQYF. CDR3 coding DNA: TGTGCCAGTCGCGTCGGGTATAGCACAGATACGCAGTATTTT.